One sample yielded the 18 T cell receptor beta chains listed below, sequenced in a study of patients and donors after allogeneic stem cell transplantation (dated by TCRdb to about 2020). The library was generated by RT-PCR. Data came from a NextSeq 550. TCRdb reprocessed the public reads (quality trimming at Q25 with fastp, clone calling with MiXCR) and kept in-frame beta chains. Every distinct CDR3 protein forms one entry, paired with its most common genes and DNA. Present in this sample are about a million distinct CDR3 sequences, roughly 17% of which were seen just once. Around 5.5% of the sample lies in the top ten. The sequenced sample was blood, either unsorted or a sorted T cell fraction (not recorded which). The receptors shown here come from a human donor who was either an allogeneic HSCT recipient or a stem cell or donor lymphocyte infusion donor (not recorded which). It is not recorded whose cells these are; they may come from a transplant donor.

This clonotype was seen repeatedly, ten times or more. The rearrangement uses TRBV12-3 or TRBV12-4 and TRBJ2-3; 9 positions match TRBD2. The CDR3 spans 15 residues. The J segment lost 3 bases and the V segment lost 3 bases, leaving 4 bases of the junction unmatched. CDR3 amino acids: CASSLGGGATDTQYF. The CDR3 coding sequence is TGTGCCAGCAGTTTGGGCGGGGGGGCGACAGATACGCAGTATTTT.

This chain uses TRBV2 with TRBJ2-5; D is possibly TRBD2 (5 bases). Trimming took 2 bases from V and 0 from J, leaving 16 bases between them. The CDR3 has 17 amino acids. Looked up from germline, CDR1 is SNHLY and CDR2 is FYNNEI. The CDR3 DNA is TGTGCCAGCAGTGAAAGGCTAGCTAGAACTTACCAAGAGACCCAGTACTTC. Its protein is CASSERLARTYQETQYF. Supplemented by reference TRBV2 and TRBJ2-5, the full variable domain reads EPEVTQTPSHQVTQMGQEVILRCVPISNHLYFYWYRQILGQKVEFLVSFYNNEISEKSEIFDDQFSVERPDGSNFTLKIRSTKLEDSAMYFCASSERLARTYQETQYFGPGTRLLVL.

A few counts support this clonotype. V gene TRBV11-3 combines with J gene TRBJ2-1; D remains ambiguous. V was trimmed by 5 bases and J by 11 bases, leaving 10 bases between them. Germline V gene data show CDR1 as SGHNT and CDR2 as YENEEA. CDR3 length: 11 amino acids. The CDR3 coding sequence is TGTGCCAGCAGCAGAGGCCCTAAGCAGTTCTTC. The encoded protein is CASSRGPKQFF.

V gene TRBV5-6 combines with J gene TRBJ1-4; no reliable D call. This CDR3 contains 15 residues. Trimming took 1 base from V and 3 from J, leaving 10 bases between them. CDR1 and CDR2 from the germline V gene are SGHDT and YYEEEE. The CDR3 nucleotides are TGTGCCAGCAGCTTGAACGGGCCGCCTAATGAAAAACTGTTTTTT. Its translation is CASSLNGPPNEKLFF.

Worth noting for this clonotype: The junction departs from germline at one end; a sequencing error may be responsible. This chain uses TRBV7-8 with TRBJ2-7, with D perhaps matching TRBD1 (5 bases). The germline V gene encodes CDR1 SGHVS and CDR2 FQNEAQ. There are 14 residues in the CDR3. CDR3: CASSHRQGSYKQYF. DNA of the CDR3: TGTGCCAGCAGCCACAGGCAGGGCTCCTACAAGCAGTACTTC.

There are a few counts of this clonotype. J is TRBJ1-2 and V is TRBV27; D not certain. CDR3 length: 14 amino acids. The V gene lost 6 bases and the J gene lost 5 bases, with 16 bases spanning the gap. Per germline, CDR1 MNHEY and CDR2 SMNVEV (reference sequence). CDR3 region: CASSRTGSDYGYTF. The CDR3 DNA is TGTGCCAGCAGCCGGACCGGGTCCGATTATGGCTACACCTTC.

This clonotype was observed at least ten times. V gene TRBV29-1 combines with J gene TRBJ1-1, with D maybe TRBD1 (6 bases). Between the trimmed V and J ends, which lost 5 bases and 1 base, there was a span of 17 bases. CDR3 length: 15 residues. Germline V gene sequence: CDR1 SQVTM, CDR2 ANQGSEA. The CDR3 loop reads CSVHSWRTANTEAFF. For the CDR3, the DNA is TGCAGCGTTCATAGTTGGAGGACAGCGAACACTGAAGCTTTCTTT.

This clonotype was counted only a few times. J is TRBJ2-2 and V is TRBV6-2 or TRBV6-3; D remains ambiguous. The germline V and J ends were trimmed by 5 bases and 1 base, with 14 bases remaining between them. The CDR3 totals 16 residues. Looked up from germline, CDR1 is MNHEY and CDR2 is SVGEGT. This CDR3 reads CASSHRSPGNTGELFF. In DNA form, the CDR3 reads TGTGCCAGCAGTCACCGATCCCCGGGGAACACCGGGGAGCTGTTTTTT.

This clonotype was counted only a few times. CDR3 sequence reads: CASSPIQTGGYEQYF. CDR3 DNA sequence: TGTGCCAGCAGCCCAATACAGACAGGGGGGTACGAGCAGTACTTC. This chain joins TRBV7-9 and TRBJ2-7, with 9 bases identical to TRBD1. Per germline, CDR1 SEHNR and CDR2 FQNEAQ (reference sequence). V was pared by 5 bases and J by 4 bases, with 9 bases of the junction left unmatched. This CDR3 spans 15 amino acids.

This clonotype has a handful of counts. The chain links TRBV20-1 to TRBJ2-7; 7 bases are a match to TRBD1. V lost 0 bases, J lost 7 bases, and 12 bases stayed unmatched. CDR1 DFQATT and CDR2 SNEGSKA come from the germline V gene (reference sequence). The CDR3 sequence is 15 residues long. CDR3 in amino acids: CSARDRVGGSREQYF. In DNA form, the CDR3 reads TGCAGTGCTAGAGACCGGGTAGGGGGCAGTAGGGAGCAGTACTTC.

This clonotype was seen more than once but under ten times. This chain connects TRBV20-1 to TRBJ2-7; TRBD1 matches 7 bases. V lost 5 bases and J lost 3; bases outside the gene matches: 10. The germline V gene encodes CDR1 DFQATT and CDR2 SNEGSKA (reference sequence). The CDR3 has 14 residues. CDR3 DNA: TGCAGTGCTGCCACCGGGACAGTGGGCTACGAGCAGTACTTC. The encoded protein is CSAATGTVGYEQYF.

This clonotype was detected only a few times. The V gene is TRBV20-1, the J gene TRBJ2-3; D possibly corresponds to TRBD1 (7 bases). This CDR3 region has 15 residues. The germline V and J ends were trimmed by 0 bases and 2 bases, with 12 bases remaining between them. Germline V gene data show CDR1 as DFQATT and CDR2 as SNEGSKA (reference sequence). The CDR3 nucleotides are TGCAGTGCTAGAGATCTCAGGGGGGACACAGATACGCAGTATTTT. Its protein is CSARDLRGDTDTQYF.

As DNA, the CDR3 is TGCAGTGCTAGAGGCGCTAGCAGGTTTCAAGAGACCCAGTACTTC. Its translation is CSARGASRFQETQYF. The J gene is TRBJ2-5, the V gene TRBV20-1, with TRBD2 as a possible D gene (5 bases). Trimming cost V 1 base and J 2 bases, with 14 bases left between them. Germline CDR1 and CDR2: DFQATT and SNEGSKA (reference sequence). This CDR3 is built from 15 residues.

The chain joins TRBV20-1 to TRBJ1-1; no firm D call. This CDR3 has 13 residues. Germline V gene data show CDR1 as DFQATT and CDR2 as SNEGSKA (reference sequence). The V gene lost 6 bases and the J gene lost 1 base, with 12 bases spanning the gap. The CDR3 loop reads CSAPLDTNTEAFF. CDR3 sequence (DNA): TGCAGTGCGCCCCTCGACACGAACACTGAAGCTTTCTTT.

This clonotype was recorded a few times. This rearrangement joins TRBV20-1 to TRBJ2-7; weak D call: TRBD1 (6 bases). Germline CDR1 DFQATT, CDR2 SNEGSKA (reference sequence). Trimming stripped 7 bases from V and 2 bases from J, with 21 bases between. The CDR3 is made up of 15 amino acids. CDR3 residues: CSVLPPNRVPYEQYF. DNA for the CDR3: TGCAGTGTTTTACCCCCTAACAGGGTCCCCTACGAGCAGTACTTC.

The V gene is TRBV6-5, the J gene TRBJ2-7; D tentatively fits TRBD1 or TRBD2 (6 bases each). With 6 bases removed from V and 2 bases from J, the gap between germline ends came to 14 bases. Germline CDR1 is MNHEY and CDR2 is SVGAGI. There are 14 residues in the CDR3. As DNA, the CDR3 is TGTGCCAGCAGCTACACCCGGGGGCCCTACGAGCAGTACTTC. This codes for CASSYTRGPYEQYF.

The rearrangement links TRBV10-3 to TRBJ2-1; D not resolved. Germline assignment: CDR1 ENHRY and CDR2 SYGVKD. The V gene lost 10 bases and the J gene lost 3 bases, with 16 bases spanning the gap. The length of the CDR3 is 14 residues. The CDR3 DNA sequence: TGTGCCACAAGGCGACCTGACCTCTACAATGAGCAGTTCTTC. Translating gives CATRRPDLYNEQFF.

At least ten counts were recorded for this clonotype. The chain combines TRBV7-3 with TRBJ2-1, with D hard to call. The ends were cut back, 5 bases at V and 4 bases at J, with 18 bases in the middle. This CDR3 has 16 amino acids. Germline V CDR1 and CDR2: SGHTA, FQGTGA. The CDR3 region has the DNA TGTGCCAGCAGCCCTGCCATCGGGCTATCTTACAATGAGCAGTTCTTC. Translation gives CASSPAIGLSYNEQFF.